The 20 T cell receptor beta chains reported below all come from one sample, sequenced in a study of metastatic and nonmetastatic thyroid tumors. Each patient came to thyroid surgery without any prior treatment (of any kind). Using MiXCR, TCRdb re-called clones from the PCR reads. This sample carries some 30,000 clones, about 33% of them seen once, and the ten largest clones take about 16%. Input material: tumor tissue. These receptors were taken from a female donor with papillary thyroid cancer or a benign thyroid nodule (not recorded which). Some clones in this sample may be carry-over from other donors' samples.

The chain combines TRBV5-1 with TRBJ1-2; D is possibly TRBD1 (5 bases). CDR1 and CDR2 (germline): SGHRS, YFSETQ. V was cut by 1 base and J by 3 bases, with 10 bases left in between. CDR3 length: 14 amino acids. CDR3 sequence: CASSLMGEDYGYTF. The CDR3 nucleotides are TGCGCCAGCAGCTTGATGGGGGAGGACTATGGCTACACCTTC.

The chain uses TRBV24-1 and TRBJ2-1, with TRBD2 as a possible D gene (5 bases). CDR3 length: 14 amino acids. V lost 6 bases and J 0 bases, leaving 8 bases between the germline ends. Germline V gene sequence: CDR1 KGHDR, CDR2 SFDVKD. CDR3 bases: TGTGCCACCAGTACCCGGGACTCCTACAATGAGCAGTTCTTC. Translated: CATSTRDSYNEQFF.

The chain couples TRBV7-2 to TRBJ1-5, with D possibly TRBD1 on 5 matching bases. CDR3 length: 13 residues. The V and J ends lost 4 bases and 4 bases respectively, with 8 bases between them. Germline values: CDR1 SGHTA, CDR2 FQGNSA. This CDR3 is CASSSSGNQPQHF. DNA for the CDR3: TGTGCCAGCAGCTCCTCAGGGAATCAGCCCCAGCATTTT.

This chain connects TRBV27 to TRBJ1-2, with D possibly being TRBD1 (5 bases). The V end lost 5 bases, the J end lost 4 bases, and 8 bases lay between the germline ends. CDR3 size: 12 residues. From germline, CDR1 is MNHEY and CDR2 SMNVEV (reference sequence). The CDR3 is CASSDSGYGYTF. In DNA, the CDR3 is TGTGCCAGCAGTGACAGTGGCTATGGCTACACCTTC.

This chain uses TRBV11-3 with TRBJ1-6, with D possibly TRBD1 on 5 matching bases. Trimming stripped 5 bases from V and 8 bases from J, with 10 bases between. CDR1 and CDR2 from the germline V gene are SGHNT and YENEEA. This CDR3 comprises 13 residues. CDR3 sequence: CASSPDRDSPLHF. The DNA of the CDR3 is TGTGCCAGCAGCCCTGACAGAGATTCACCCCTCCACTTT.

The rearrangement links TRBV20-1 to TRBJ2-2, with 8 bases that match TRBD2. Germline CDR1 reads DFQATT; CDR2 reads SNEGSKA (reference sequence). Trimming took 4 bases from V and 3 from J; bases not matched to a gene: 4. CDR3 size: 14 residues. CDR3 in amino acids: CSAKAGEDTGELFF. The DNA of the CDR3 is TGCAGTGCTAAAGCGGGAGAGGACACCGGGGAGCTGTTTTTT.

This chain uses TRBV6-1 with TRBJ2-7; 9 bases match TRBD2. The CDR3 is 14 residues long. Germline V gives CDR1 MNHNS, CDR2 SASEGT. J lost 1 base, V lost 8 bases, and 6 bases had no gene match. In DNA form, the CDR3 reads TGTGCCAGCTGGTTAGCGGGAGTGTCCTACGAGCAGTACTTC. It specifies CASWLAGVSYEQYF.

This clone was counted only a few times. V gene TRBV6-1 combines with J gene TRBJ2-3; unclear D gene. V gave up 1 base and J gave up 5 bases, with 7 bases separating them. This CDR3 contains 13 residues. Germline V gene lookup returns CDR1 MNHNS and CDR2 SASEGT. The chain's CDR3 is CASSEGEKDTQYF. In nucleotides, the CDR3 is TGTGCCAGCAGTGAAGGAGAGAAAGATACGCAGTATTTT.

This clone was found once. The chain couples TRBV11-2 to TRBJ1-2, with D perhaps TRBD1 (6 bases). The germline gives CDR1 SGHAT, CDR2 FQNNGV. The CDR3 has 14 amino acids. V lost 0 bases and J lost 5, with 10 bases in between. Written as DNA, the CDR3 is TGTGCCAGCAGCTTAGACGGGGGGCTGTATGGCTACACCTTC. Protein: CASSLDGGLYGYTF.

The chain employs TRBV24-1 and TRBJ2-1; a possible D gene is TRBD2 (5 bases). Germline V CDR1 and CDR2: KGHDR, SFDVKD. V was trimmed by 4 bases and J by 7 bases, leaving 16 bases between them. The CDR3 has 15 amino acids. The CDR3 sequence: CATSDRGMLTNEQFF. The CDR3 DNA reads TGTGCCACCAGTGACCGGGGTATGCTAACAAATGAGCAGTTCTTC.

Worth noting for this clone: Its ends do not fully match the called genes, so a read error is possible. The DNA of the CDR3 is TGTGCCAGCAGCTTGGGGCTAGCGGGAAACAATGAGCGGTTCTTC. Translating it yields CASSLGLAGNNERFF. The rearrangement links TRBV7-2 to TRBJ2-1, with TRBD2 matching over 9 bases. Germline V lookup: CDR1 SGHTA, CDR2 FQGNSA. The CDR3 runs 15 residues.

The J gene is TRBJ1-1, the V gene TRBV2, with D maybe TRBD1 (6 bases). In germline, CDR1 is SNHLY, CDR2 FYNNEI. This CDR3 has 12 amino acids. The V and J ends lost 5 bases and 8 bases respectively, with 12 bases between them. The CDR3 spells CASSPNRVEAFF. CDR3 nucleotide sequence: TGTGCCAGCAGTCCAAACAGGGTCGAAGCTTTCTTT.

This rearrangement joins TRBV5-1 to TRBJ2-1; 12 bases agree with TRBD2. Germline CDR1 is SGHRS and CDR2 is YFSETQ. CDR3 length equals 15 residues. The J segment lost 4 bases and the V segment lost 5 bases, leaving 4 bases of the junction unmatched. The CDR3 DNA reads as TGCGCCAGCAGACACGGGACTAGCGGGTACAATGAGCAGTTCTTC. Its protein is CASRHGTSGYNEQFF.

This clone was seen repeatedly, ten times or more. The chain uses TRBV6-1 and TRBJ1-2; no firm D call. The germline V gene has CDR1 MNHNS and CDR2 SASEGT. The V end was cut by 2 bases, the J end by 5 bases, with 12 bases between. CDR3 size: 14 residues. The CDR3 region is CASSELGTGYGYTF. DNA for the CDR3: TGTGCCAGCAGTGAACTGGGAACGGGGTATGGCTACACCTTC.

This clone has a handful of counts. The J gene is TRBJ2-1, the V gene TRBV6-2 or TRBV6-3; the D is unclear. CDR1 MNHEY and CDR2 SVGEGT come from the germline V gene. The germline V and J ends were trimmed by 5 bases and 4 bases, with 3 bases remaining between them. This CDR3 contains 11 residues. The CDR3 DNA follows: TGTGCCAGCAGTCCTTACAATGAGCAGTTCTTC. Residues: CASSPYNEQFF.

The V call is TRBV30, the J call TRBJ2-3, with D hard to call. CDR1 GTSNPN and CDR2 SVGIG come from the germline V gene (reference sequence). V gave up 2 bases and J gave up 0 bases, with 3 bases separating them. The CDR3 covers 12 residues. This CDR3 reads CAWSLSTDTQYF. As DNA, the CDR3 is TGTGCCTGGAGTCTAAGCACAGATACGCAGTATTTT.

This rearrangement joins TRBV18 to TRBJ2-1; the match to TRBD2 covers 14 bases. In germline, CDR1 is KGHSH, CDR2 LQKENI. Losses at the gene ends were 5 bases for V and 9 bases for J; bases not matched to a gene: 3. The CDR3 runs 14 residues. For the CDR3, the DNA is TGTGCCAGCTCAGCCGGGACTAGCGGGAGTGAGCAGTTCTTC. Its protein product is CASSAGTSGSEQFF.

The rearrangement uses TRBV11-1 and TRBJ2-7; the D is unclear. This CDR3 is 16 amino acids long. V was shortened by 5 bases and J by 6 bases, with 23 bases between the two germline ends. The germline V gene encodes CDR1 SGHAT and CDR2 FQDESV (reference sequence). The CDR3: CASSTRLVDVAGEQYF. CDR3 nucleotide sequence: TGTGCCAGCAGCACCCGCTTGGTAGACGTCGCCGGCGAGCAGTACTTC.

J is TRBJ2-1 and V is TRBV6-1; TRBD1 matches 7 bases. This CDR3 is built from 13 residues. The trim removed 3 bases at V and 10 bases at J, leaving 6 bases unmatched. CDR1 MNHNS and CDR2 SASEGT come from the germline V gene. CDR3 sequence: CASSDTDRDEQFF. The CDR3 nucleotides are TGTGCCAGCAGTGACACAGACAGGGACGAGCAGTTCTTC.

The genes are TRBV11-2 and TRBJ1-5, with 7 nucleotides matching TRBD1. The CDR3 has 15 amino acids. Looked up from germline, CDR1 is SGHAT and CDR2 is FQNNGV. Losses at the gene ends were 5 bases for V and 3 bases for J; bases not matched to a gene: 7. This CDR3 reads CASSRTGTDNQPQHF. The CDR3 coding sequence is TGTGCCAGCAGCCGTACCGGGACAGACAATCAGCCCCAGCATTTT.